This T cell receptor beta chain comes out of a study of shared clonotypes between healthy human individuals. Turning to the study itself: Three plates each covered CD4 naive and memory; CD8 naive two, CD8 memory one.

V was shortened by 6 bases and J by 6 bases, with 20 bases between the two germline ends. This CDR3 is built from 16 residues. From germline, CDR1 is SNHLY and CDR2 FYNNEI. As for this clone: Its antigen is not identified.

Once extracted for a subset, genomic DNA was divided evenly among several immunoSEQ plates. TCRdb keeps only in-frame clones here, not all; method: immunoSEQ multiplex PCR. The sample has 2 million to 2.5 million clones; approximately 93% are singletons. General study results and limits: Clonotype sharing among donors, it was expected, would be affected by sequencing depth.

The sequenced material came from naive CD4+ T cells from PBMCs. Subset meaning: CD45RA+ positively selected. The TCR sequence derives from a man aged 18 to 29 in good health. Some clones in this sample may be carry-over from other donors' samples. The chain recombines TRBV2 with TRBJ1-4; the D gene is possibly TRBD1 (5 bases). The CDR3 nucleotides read TGTGCCAGCAGCCCAATTACCGGGGCCTCGGATGAAAAACTGTTTTTT. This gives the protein CASSPITGASDEKLFF.